This TCR beta chain originates from a study of sequential checkpoint blockade in melanoma. The protocol was immunoSEQ multiplex PCR, while the TCRdb copy is restricted to in-frame clones and leaves out a portion. This table has around 10,000 clones, around three quarters appearing once. Per the germline V gene, CDR1 is MNHEY and CDR2 is SMNVEV (reference sequence). The CDR3 runs 16 residues. Trimming pared 3 bases from V and 2 bases from J, leaving 17 bases between. Sample treatment: randomized to nivolumab then ipilimumab (arm A) or the reverse (arm B). This TCR came from a human donor with melanoma. Specimen: CD8+ T cells sorted from blood (inferred from file names), collected from a patient given nivolumab and ipilimumab in sequence. The chain couples TRBV27 to TRBJ2-7, with D maybe TRBD1 (6 bases). The CDR3 is CASSFYPPDRAYEQYF. DNA for the CDR3: TGTGCCAGCAGTTTTTACCCTCCGGACAGAGCCTACGAGCAGTACTTC.